One and the same sample provided the 24 T cell receptor beta chains below, sequenced in a study of shared clonotypes between healthy human individuals. The assay was immunoSEQ multiplex PCR, and TCRdb's table has in-frame clones only and misses some. Altogether about 380,000 clones are present, approximately 97% being singletons, with the ten largest covering 0.25% to 0.35%. Input material: memory CD8+ T cells sorted from blood. Subset: CD45RO+ cells pooled with CCR7-negative TemRA cells. These receptors came from a man younger than 45 in good health.

The genes are TRBV6-1 and TRBJ1-5, with unresolved D. The germline V gene has CDR1 MNHNS and CDR2 SASEGT. V lost 5 bases and J lost 5, with 4 bases in between. This CDR3 has 11 residues. Written as DNA, the CDR3 is TGTGCCAGCAGTCGGGATCAGCCCCAGCATTTT. Its translation: CASSRDQPQHF.

The gene calls are TRBV30 and TRBJ2-4; the D gene is possibly TRBD1 (6 bases). Trimming took off 0 bases at V and 2 bases at J, with 8 bases between the two ends. From germline, CDR1 is GTSNPN and CDR2 SVGIG (reference sequence). The CDR3 extends over 14 amino acids. For the CDR3, the DNA is TGTGCCTGGAGTGTGGGGACAACCAAAAACATTCAGTACTTC. It is translated as CAWSVGTTKNIQYF.

This rearrangement joins TRBV27 to TRBJ1-1; maybe TRBD1 (6 bases). The CDR3 loop spans 15 amino acids. CDR1 and CDR2 from the germline V gene are MNHEY and SMNVEV (reference sequence). The germline V and J ends were trimmed by 1 base and 6 bases, with 15 bases remaining between them. CDR3 residues: CASSLYPGVIPEAFF. The CDR3 region has the DNA TGTGCCAGCAGTTTATACCCAGGGGTGATCCCTGAAGCTTTCTTT.

The DNA for the CDR3 is TGTGCCAGCAGTCCCTATTCCCCAGGCGGAAAAGGGCAGTTCTTC. Translation gives CASSPYSPGGKGQFF. V gene TRBV28 combines with J gene TRBJ2-1; D not resolved. Trimming took 5 bases from V and 12 from J, leaving 23 bases between them. The germline V gene has CDR1 MDHEN and CDR2 SYDVKM. This CDR3 region has 15 residues.

This chain uses TRBV2 with TRBJ2-7; 8 bases fit TRBD2. There are 13 residues in the CDR3. CDR1 SNHLY and CDR2 FYNNEI come from the germline V gene. The V and J ends lost 8 bases and 3 bases, in that order; junction bases with no gene match: 6. As DNA, the CDR3 is TGTGCCAGCCTTGGGAGCGGGAGCTACGAGCAGTACTTC. This translates into CASLGSGSYEQYF.

The V call is TRBV29-1, the J call TRBJ2-1; a weak D match, TRBD1 (5 bases). Trimming stripped 3 bases from V and 6 bases from J, with 6 bases between. This CDR3 comprises 11 residues. The germline gives CDR1 SQVTM, CDR2 ANQGSEA. The CDR3, as DNA: TGCAGCGTTGACAGGGCCAATGAGCAGTTCTTC. Translation: CSVDRANEQFF.

The chain recombines TRBV5-6 with TRBJ1-1; 8 positions agree with TRBD1. Germline CDR1 and CDR2: SGHDT and YYEEEE. The CDR3 is 15 amino acids. Germline trimming cut 1 base from V and 3 bases from J; bases unmatched to any gene: 5. This chain's CDR3 is CASSLLPDRDTEAFF. The CDR3 DNA reads as TGTGCCAGCAGCTTGTTACCGGACAGGGACACTGAAGCTTTCTTT.

The gene calls are TRBV5-1 and TRBJ2-5; D remains unclear. The ends were cut back, 4 bases at V and 0 bases at J, with 7 bases in the middle. There are 13 residues in the CDR3. The germline V gene has CDR1 SGHRS and CDR2 YFSETQ. This CDR3 reads CASSQLYQETQYF. The CDR3 region has the DNA TGCGCCAGCAGCCAATTGTACCAAGAGACCCAGTACTTC.

The CDR3 DNA is TGTGCCAGCAGTTTCCCCGGACAGGGGGCAGATACGCAGTATTTT. It codes for CASSFPGQGADTQYF. This sequence joins TRBV28 and TRBJ2-3; 10 nucleotides align to TRBD1. Trimming at V came to 3 bases and at J to 4 bases, leaving 4 bases not matched to a gene. Per the germline V gene, CDR1 is MDHEN and CDR2 is SYDVKM. The CDR3 has 15 amino acids.

The V call is TRBV30, the J call TRBJ1-2; D remains unclear. CDR1 is GTSNPN, CDR2 SVGIG, per germline (reference sequence). The length of the CDR3 is 11 residues. V shed 2 bases and J shed 1 base, with 2 bases lying between them. The CDR3 loop reads CAWSFNYGYTF. CDR3 DNA: TGTGCCTGGAGTTTTAACTATGGCTACACCTTC.

The chain combines TRBV7-9 with TRBJ2-3; the D gene is possibly TRBD1 (6 bases). This CDR3 is 16 amino acids long. CDR1 SEHNR and CDR2 FQNEAQ come from the germline V gene (reference sequence). V lost 5 bases and J 2 bases, leaving 17 bases between the germline ends. The CDR3 here is CASSPYRVTNTDTQYF. CDR3 DNA sequence: TGTGCCAGCAGCCCATACAGGGTAACCAACACAGATACGCAGTATTTT.

The chain uses TRBV4-1 and TRBJ2-7, with 9 bases identical to TRBD1. The CDR3 spans 16 residues. The germline V gene encodes CDR1 MGHRA and CDR2 YSYEKL. V shed 0 bases and J 2 bases; nucleotides not matched to a gene: 5. The DNA for the CDR3 is TGCGCCAGCAGCCAAGAAGGGACAGGGAGGACCTACGAGCAGTACTTC. As protein: CASSQEGTGRTYEQYF.

The chain couples TRBV21-1 to TRBJ1-1. TRBV21-1 represents a pseudogene. The CDR3 totals 14 residues. The CDR3 protein is CASSKVKGNTEAFF. DNA of the CDR3: TGTGCCAGCAGCAAAGTAAAGGGGAACACTGAAGCTTTCTTT.

This chain joins TRBV6-4 and TRBJ2-3, with D unresolved. Trimming took 0 bases from V and 4 from J, leaving 26 bases between them. Germline loops: CDR1 MRHNA, CDR2 SNTAGT. The CDR3 has 20 amino acids. The CDR3 loop is CASSDSKIAASGMMADTQYF. The DNA for the CDR3 is TGTGCCAGCAGTGACTCGAAGATCGCCGCTTCTGGAATGATGGCAGATACGCAGTATTTT.

This sequence joins TRBV27 and TRBJ2-7, with 9 bases fitting TRBD2. CDR1 MNHEY and CDR2 SMNVEV come from the germline V gene (reference sequence). The CDR3 has 14 residues. V trimming: 1 base; J trimming: 5 bases; junction bases outside the gene matches: 3. The CDR3: CASSLLAGANEQYF. CDR3 bases: TGTGCCAGCAGTTTATTAGCGGGAGCTAACGAGCAGTACTTC.

The rearrangement uses TRBV7-9 and TRBJ2-4; 8 bases align to TRBD2. Trimming took 5 bases from V and 6 from J; bases not matched to a gene: 6. This CDR3 is 14 amino acids long. Germline V gene lookup returns CDR1 SEHNR and CDR2 FQNEAQ (reference sequence). The CDR3 DNA sequence: TGTGCCAGCAGCGCCATAAGCGGGAGAAACATTCAGTACTTC. Its protein product is CASSAISGRNIQYF.

Worth noting for this clone: The same CDR3 also results from other DNA sequences found in this sample. The chain uses TRBV28 and TRBJ2-3; D is perhaps TRBD2 (6 bases). The V end lost 7 bases, the J end lost 1 base, and 9 bases lay between the germline ends. The CDR3 extends over 13 amino acids. Germline loops: CDR1 MDHEN, CDR2 SYDVKM. The CDR3 loop reads CASTPGGTDTQYF. CDR3 sequence (DNA): TGTGCCAGCACGCCGGGGGGCACAGATACGCAGTATTTT.

This clone occurred once. J is TRBJ2-1 and V is TRBV19; unclear D gene. CDR1 is LNHDA and CDR2 is SQIVND in the germline V gene (reference sequence). There are 16 residues in the CDR3. The V and J ends lost 8 bases and 0 bases respectively, with 17 bases between them. DNA of the CDR3: TGTGCCAGTGCTGCTATCCCCCCGAGCTCCTACAATGAGCAGTTCTTC. Its translation is CASAAIPPSSYNEQFF.

This clone was recorded once. V and J are TRBV10-3 and TRBJ2-3; tentatively, D is TRBD1 (5 bases). The ends were cut back, 0 bases at V and 5 bases at J, with 9 bases in the middle. Per germline, CDR1 ENHRY and CDR2 SYGVKD. CDR3 length: 14 amino acids. CDR3 protein: CAISESWQGDTQYF. In DNA form, the CDR3 reads TGTGCCATCAGTGAGTCGTGGCAGGGAGATACGCAGTATTTT.

J is TRBJ2-1 and V is TRBV28, with 7 bases lining up with TRBD2. The V gene end was trimmed by 3 bases and the J gene end by 0 bases; junction bases not matched to a gene: 11. Germline CDR1 reads MDHEN; CDR2 reads SYDVKM. This CDR3 is built from 18 residues. The CDR3 is CASSLYSAGESSYNEQFF. The DNA for the CDR3 is TGTGCCAGCAGTTTGTACTCTGCGGGGGAGAGCTCCTACAATGAGCAGTTCTTC.

J is TRBJ2-1 and V is TRBV30; D is unresolved. The CDR3 covers 13 residues. V lost 2 bases and J lost 6, with 11 bases in between. The germline CDR1 and CDR2 sequences are GTSNPN and SVGIG (reference sequence). CDR3 protein: CAWSSDPLNEQFF. As DNA, the CDR3 is TGTGCCTGGAGTTCGGACCCCCTCAATGAGCAGTTCTTC.

V usage is TRBV7-9 and J usage is TRBJ1-1, with TRBD1 matching 9 bases. Losses at the gene ends were 4 bases for V and 1 base for J; bases not matched to a gene: 4. In germline, CDR1 is SEHNR, CDR2 FQNEAQ (reference sequence). This CDR3 comprises 15 residues. CDR3 sequence: CASSSTGGTNTEAFF. The CDR3 coding sequence is TGTGCCAGCAGCTCAACAGGGGGCACGAACACTGAAGCTTTCTTT.

This clone came up once. CDR3 DNA: TGTGCCATCAGTGCCCCGGGACAGGGGGACTATGGCTACACCTTC. It translates to CAISAPGQGDYGYTF. The chain combines TRBV10-3 with TRBJ1-2, with TRBD1 matching 11 bases. With 4 bases clipped from V and 3 bases from J, the junction kept 4 bases outside the gene matches. CDR3 size: 15 residues. Germline V CDR1 and CDR2: ENHRY, SYGVKD.

V gene TRBV11-2 combines with J gene TRBJ2-1; D not certain. Germline CDR1 and CDR2: SGHAT and FQNNGV. This CDR3 comprises 11 residues. V shed 7 bases and J shed 8 bases, with 9 bases lying between them. CDR3 protein: CASKGIDEQFF. The CDR3 region has the DNA TGTGCCAGCAAAGGAATCGATGAGCAGTTCTTC.